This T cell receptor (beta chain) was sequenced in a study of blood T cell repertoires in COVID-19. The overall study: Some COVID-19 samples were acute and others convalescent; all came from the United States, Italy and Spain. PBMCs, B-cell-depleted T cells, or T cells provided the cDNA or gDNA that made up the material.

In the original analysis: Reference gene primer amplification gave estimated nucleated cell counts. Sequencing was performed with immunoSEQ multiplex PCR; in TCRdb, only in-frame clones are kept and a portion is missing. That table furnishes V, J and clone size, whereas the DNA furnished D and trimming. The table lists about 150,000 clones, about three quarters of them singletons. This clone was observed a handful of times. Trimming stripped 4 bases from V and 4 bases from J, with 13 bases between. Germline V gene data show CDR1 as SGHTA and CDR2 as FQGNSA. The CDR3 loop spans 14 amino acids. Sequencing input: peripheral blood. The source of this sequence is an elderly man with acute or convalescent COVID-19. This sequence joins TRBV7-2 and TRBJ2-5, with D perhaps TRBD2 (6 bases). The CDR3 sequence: CASSSWTTRETQYF. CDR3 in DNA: TGTGCCAGCAGCTCCTGGACTACTCGAGAGACCCAGTACTTC.